Below are 4 T cell receptor beta chains sequenced from a single sample in a study of T cell changes during pregnancy in multiple sclerosis. Sequencing was performed with immunoSEQ multiplex PCR; in TCRdb, only in-frame clones are kept and a portion is missing. The sample carries fewer than 45,000 clones, less than 95% recorded once. Sequencing used CD8+ T cells from peripheral blood mononuclear cells, obtained in the first trimester of pregnancy. The receptors come from a female donor with multiple sclerosis, enrolled in a pregnancy study.

This chain joins TRBV7-9 and TRBJ2-3; D ambiguous. Germline V CDR1 and CDR2: SEHNR, FQNEAQ (reference sequence). The CDR3 is 15 amino acids. Trimming left V 9 bases short and J 1 base short, with 17 bases between. The CDR3 loop reads CASQSVATGTDTQYF. The CDR3 DNA reads TGTGCCAGTCAGTCAGTGGCAACCGGCACAGATACGCAGTATTTT.

This chain connects TRBV5-1 to TRBJ2-6; perhaps TRBD1 as D (5 bases). The germline V and J ends were trimmed by 2 bases and 0 bases, with 21 bases remaining between them. The CDR3 has 20 amino acids. Germline CDR1 SGHRS, CDR2 YFSETQ. The CDR3 loop reads CASSFSITVVQASGANVLTF. The CDR3 coding sequence is TGCGCCAGCAGCTTCTCCATCACGGTCGTACAGGCCTCTGGGGCCAACGTCCTGACTTTC.

This clone was counted a few times. This rearrangement joins TRBV4-1 to TRBJ2-3; 11 positions match TRBD2. Germline V lookup: CDR1 MGHRA, CDR2 YSYEKL. This CDR3 is built from 17 residues. With V trimmed by 6 bases and J by 0 bases, 8 bases remained unmatched. The CDR3 nucleotides read TGCGCCAGCAGAACTAGCGGGAGCGACACTAGCACAGATACGCAGTATTTT. Translating gives CASRTSGSDTSTDTQYF.

The gene calls are TRBV7-3 and TRBJ1-6; D call uncertain. The CDR3 consists of 14 residues. The ends were cut back, 5 bases at V and 9 bases at J, with 14 bases in the middle. CDR1 is SGHTA and CDR2 is FQGTGA in the germline V gene. The CDR3 here is CASSQYQRGSPLHF. CDR3 nucleotides: TGTGCCAGCAGCCAATACCAACGGGGTTCACCCCTCCACTTT.